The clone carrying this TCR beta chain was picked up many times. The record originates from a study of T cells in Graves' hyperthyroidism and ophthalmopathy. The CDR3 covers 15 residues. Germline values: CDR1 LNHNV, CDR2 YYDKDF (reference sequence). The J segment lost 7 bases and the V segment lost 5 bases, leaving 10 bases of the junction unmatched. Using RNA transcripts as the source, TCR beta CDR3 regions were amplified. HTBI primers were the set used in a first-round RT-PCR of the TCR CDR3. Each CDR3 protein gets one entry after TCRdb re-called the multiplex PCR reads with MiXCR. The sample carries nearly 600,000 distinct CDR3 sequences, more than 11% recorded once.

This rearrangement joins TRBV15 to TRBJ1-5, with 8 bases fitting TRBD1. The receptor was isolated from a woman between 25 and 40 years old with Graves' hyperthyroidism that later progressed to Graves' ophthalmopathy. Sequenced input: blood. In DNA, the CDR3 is TGTGCCACCAGCCCTACAGGGGGACGTGAACAGCCCCAGCATTTT. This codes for CATSPTGGREQPQHF.